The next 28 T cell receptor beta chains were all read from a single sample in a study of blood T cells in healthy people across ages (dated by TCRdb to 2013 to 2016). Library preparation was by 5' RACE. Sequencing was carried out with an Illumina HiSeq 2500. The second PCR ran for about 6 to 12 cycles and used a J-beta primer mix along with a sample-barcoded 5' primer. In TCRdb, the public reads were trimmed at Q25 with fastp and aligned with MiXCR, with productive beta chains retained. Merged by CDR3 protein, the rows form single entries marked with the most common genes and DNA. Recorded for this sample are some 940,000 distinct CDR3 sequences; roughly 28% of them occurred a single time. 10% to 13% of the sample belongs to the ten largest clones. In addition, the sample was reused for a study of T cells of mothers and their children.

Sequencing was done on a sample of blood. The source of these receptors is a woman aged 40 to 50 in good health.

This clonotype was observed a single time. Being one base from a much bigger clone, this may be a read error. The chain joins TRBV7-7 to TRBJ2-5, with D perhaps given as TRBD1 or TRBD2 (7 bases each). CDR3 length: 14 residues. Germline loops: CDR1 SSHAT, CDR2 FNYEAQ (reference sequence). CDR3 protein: CASSPTGSGKTQYF. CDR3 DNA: TGTGCTAGCAGCCCGACAGGGAGCGGGAAGACCCAGTACTTC. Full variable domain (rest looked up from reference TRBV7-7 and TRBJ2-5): GAGVSQSPRYKVTKRGQDVTLRCDPISSHATLYWYQQALGQGPEFLTYFNYEAQPDKSGLPSDRFSAERPEGSISTLTIQRTEQRDSAMYRCASSPTGSGKTQYFGPGTRLLVL.

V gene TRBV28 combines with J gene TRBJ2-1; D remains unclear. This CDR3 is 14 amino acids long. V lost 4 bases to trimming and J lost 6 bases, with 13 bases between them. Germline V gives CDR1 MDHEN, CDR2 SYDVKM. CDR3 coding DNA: TGTGCCAGCAGTTATGCAATCCTGGGCAATGAGCAGTTCTTC. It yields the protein CASSYAILGNEQFF.

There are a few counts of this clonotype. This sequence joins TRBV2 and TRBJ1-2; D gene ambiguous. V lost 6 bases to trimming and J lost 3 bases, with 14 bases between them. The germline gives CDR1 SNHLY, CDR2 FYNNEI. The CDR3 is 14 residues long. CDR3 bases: TGTGCCAGCAGGTGGGCCGGGGATGACTATGGCTACACCTTC. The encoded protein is CASRWAGDDYGYTF.

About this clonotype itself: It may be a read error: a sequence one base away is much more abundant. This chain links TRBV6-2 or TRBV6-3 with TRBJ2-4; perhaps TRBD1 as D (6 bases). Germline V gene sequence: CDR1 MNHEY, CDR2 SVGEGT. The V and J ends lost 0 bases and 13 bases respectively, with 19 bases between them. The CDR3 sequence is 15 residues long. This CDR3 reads CASSYSGTFINEQYF. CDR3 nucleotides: TGTGCCAGCAGTTACTCCGGGACATTTATCAATGAGCAGTACTTC.

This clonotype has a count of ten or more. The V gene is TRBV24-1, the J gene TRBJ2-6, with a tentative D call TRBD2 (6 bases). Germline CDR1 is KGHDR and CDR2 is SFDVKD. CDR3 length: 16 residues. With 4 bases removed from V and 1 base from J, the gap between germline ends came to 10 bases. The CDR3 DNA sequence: TGTGCCACCAGTGACCCCGGAGGGTCTGGGGCCAACGTCCTGACTTTC. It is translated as CATSDPGGSGANVLTF.

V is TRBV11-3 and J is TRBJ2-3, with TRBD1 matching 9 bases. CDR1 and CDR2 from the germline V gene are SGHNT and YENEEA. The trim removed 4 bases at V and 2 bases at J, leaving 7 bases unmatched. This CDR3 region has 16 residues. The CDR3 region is CASSSGTGRITDTQYF. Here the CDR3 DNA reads TGTGCCAGCAGCTCCGGGACAGGGCGGATCACAGATACGCAGTATTTT.

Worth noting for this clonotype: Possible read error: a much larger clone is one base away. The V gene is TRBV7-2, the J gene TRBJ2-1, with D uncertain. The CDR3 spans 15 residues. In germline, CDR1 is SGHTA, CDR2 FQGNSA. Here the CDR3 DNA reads TGTGCCGGCAGCCTGGTTGTGGGAACCTACAATGAGCAGTTCTTC. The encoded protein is CAGSLVVGTYNEQFF. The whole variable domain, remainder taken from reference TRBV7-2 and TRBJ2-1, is GAGVSQSPSNKVTEKGKDVELRCDPISGHTALYWYRQSLGQGLEFLIYFQGNSAPDKSGLPSDRFSAERTGGSVSTLTIQRTQQEDSAVYLCAGSLVVGTYNEQFFGPGTRLTVL.

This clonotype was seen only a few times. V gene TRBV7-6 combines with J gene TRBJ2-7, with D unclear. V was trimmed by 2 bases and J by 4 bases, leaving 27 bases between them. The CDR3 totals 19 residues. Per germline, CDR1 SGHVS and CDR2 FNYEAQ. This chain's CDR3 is CASSLYHRTSGGLPYEQYF. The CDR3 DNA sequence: TGTGCCAGCAGCTTATACCACCGTACGTCTGGCGGCCTACCATACGAGCAGTACTTC.

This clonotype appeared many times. Here the CDR3 reads CASSPWRSGANVLTF. The CDR3 DNA is TGTGCCAGCTCACCCTGGAGGTCTGGGGCCAACGTCCTGACTTTC. This chain uses TRBV18 with TRBJ2-6; D might be TRBD2 (5 bases). CDR1 KGHSH and CDR2 LQKENI come from the germline V gene. The CDR3 totals 15 residues. Trimming cost V 3 bases and J 1 base, with 7 bases left between them. The variable domain in full, completed from reference TRBV18 and TRBJ2-6, reads NAGVMQNPRHLVRRRGQEARLRCSPMKGHSHVYWYRQLPEEGLKFMVYLQKENIIDESGMPKERFSAEFPKEGPSILRIQQVVRGDSAAYFCASSPWRSGANVLTFGAGSRLTVL.

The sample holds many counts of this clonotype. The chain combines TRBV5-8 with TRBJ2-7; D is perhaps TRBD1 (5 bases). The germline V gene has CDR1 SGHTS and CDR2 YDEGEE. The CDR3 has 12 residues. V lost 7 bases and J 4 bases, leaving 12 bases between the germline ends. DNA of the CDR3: TGTGCCAGCGGACCCCCAGGGTACGAGCAGTACTTC. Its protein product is CASGPPGYEQYF.

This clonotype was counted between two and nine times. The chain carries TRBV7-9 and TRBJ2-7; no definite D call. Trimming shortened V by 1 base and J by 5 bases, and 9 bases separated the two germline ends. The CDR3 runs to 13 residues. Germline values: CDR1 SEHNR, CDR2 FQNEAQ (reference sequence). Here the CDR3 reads CASSLGVRNEQYF. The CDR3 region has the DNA TGTGCCAGCAGCTTAGGGGTCCGAAACGAGCAGTACTTC.

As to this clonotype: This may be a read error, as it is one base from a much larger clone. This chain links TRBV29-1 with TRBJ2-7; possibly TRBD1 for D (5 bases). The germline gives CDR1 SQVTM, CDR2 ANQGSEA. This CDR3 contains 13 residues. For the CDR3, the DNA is TGCAGCGGTGAAGACAGCCTTTCCTACGAGCAGTACTTC. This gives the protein CSGEDSLSYEQYF.

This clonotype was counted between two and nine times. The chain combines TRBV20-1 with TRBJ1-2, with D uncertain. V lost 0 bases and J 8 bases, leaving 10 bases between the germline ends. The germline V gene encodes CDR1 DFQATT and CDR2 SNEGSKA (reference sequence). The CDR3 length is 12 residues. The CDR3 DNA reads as TGCAGTGCTAGAGAGGTATTAAGGGGCTACACCTTC. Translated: CSAREVLRGYTF.

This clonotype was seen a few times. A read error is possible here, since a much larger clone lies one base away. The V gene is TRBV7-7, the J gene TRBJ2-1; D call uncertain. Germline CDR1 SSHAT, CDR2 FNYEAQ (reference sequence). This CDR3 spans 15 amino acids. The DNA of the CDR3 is TGTGCTAGCAGCAGACAAGATAAGTCCTACAGTGAGCAGTTCTTC. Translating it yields CASSRQDKSYSEQFF.

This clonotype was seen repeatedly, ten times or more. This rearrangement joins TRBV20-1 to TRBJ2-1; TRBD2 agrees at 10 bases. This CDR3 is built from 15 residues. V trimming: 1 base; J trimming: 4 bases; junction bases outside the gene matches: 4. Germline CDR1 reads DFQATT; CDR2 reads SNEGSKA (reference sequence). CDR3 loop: CSARGTSGDYNEQFF. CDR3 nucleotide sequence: TGCAGTGCTAGAGGGACTAGCGGAGATTACAATGAGCAGTTCTTC.

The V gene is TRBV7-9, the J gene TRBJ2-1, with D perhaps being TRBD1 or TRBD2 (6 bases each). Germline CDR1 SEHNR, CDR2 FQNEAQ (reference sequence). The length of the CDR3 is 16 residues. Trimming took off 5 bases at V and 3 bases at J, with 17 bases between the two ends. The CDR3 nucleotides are TGTGCCAGCAGCATAGGGTCGGGGGCCGACTACAATGAGCAGTTCTTC. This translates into CASSIGSGADYNEQFF.

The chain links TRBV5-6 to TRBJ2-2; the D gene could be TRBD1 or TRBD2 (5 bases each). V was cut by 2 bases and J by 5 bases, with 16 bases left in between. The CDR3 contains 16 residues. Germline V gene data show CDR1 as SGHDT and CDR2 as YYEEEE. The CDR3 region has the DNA TGTGCCAGCAGCTTCCGACAGACCTCGGGGACCGGGGAGCTGTTTTTT. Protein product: CASSFRQTSGTGELFF.

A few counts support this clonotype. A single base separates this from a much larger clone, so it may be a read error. The CDR3 sequence: CASSLADRVSISGANVRTF. In DNA form, the CDR3 reads TGCGCCAGCAGCTTGGCCGACAGAGTTTCTATCTCTGGGGCCAACGTCCGGACTTTC. The V and J genes are TRBV5-1 and TRBJ2-6; the D gene is possibly TRBD1 (5 bases). The CDR3 is 19 residues long. CDR1 and CDR2 (germline): SGHRS, YFSETQ.

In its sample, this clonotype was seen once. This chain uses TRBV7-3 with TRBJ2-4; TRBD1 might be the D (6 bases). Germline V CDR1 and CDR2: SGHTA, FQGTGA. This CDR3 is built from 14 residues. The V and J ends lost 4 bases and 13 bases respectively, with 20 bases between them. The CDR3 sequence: CASSSGQGHNEQYF. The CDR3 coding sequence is TGTGCCAGCAGCTCGGGGCAGGGACACAATGAGCAGTACTTC.

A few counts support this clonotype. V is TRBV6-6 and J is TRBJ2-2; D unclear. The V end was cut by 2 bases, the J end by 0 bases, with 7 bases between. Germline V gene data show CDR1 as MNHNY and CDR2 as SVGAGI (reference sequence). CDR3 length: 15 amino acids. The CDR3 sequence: CASSYGQSNTGELFF. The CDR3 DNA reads TGTGCCAGCAGTTACGGTCAGTCGAACACCGGGGAGCTGTTTTTT.

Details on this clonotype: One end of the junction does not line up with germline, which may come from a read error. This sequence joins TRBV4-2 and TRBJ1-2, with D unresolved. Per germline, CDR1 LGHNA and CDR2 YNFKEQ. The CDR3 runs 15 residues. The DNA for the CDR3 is TGTGCCAGCAGCCAAGAAACGCCCCTCGGCTATGGCTGCACCTTC. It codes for CASSQETPLGYGCTF.

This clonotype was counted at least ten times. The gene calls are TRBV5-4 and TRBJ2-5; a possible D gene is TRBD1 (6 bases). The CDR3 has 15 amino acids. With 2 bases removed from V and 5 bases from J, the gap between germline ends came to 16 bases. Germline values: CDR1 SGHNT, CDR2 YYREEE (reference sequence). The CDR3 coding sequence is TGTGCCAGCAGCTTAAGGTCAGGGGCGCGGGAGACCCAGTACTTC. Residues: CASSLRSGARETQYF.

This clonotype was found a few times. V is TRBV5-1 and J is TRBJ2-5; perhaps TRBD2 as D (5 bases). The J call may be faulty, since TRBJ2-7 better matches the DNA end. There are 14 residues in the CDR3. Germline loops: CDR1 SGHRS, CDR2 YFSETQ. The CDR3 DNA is TGCGCCAGCAGCTCGGGGTTCCTGAACTACGAGCAGTACTTC. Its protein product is CASSSGFLNYEQYF.

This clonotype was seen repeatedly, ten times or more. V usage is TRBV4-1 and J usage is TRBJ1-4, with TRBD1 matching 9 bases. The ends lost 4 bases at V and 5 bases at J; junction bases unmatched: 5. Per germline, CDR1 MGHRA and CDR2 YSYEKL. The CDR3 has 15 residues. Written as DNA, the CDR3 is TGCGCCAGCAGCCTCACAGGGGGCGCGAATGAAAAACTGTTTTTT. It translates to CASSLTGGANEKLFF.

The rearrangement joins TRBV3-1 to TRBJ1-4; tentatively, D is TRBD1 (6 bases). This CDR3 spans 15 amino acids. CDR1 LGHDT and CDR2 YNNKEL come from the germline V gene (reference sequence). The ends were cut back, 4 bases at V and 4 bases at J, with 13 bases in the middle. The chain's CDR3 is CASSPSDSLNEKLFF. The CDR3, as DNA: TGTGCCAGCAGCCCCTCGGACAGTCTTAATGAAAAACTGTTTTTT.

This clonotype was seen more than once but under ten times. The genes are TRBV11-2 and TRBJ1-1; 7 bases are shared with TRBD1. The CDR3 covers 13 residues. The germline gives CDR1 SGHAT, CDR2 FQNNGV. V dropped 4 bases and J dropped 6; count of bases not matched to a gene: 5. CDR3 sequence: CASSSTGFPEAFF. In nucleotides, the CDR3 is TGTGCCAGCAGCTCGACAGGGTTCCCTGAAGCTTTCTTT.

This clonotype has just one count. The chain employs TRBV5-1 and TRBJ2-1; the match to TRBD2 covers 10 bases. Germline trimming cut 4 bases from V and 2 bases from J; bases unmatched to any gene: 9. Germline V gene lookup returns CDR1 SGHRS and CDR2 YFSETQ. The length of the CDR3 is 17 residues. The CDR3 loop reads CASSPRVAGGAYNEQFF. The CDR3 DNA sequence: TGCGCCAGCAGCCCACGGGTAGCGGGAGGTGCCTACAATGAGCAGTTCTTC. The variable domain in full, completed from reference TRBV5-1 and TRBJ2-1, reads KAGVTQTPRYLIKTRGQQVTLSCSPISGHRSVSWYQQTPGQGLQFLFEYFSETQRNKGNFPGRFSGRQFSNSRSEMNVSTLELGDSALYLCASSPRVAGGAYNEQFFGPGTRLTVL.

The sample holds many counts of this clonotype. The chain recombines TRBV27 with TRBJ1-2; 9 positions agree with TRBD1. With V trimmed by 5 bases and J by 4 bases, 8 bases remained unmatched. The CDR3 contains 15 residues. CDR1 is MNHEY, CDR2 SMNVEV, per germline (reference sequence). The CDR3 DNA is TGTGCCAGCAGTCCCTGGACAGGGGCCGGCTATGGCTACACCTTC. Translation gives CASSPWTGAGYGYTF.